The present TCR beta chain was sequenced within a study of human T cells and chemical hapten exposure. Study summary: For the roughly 24-week duration of the study, patients were given weekly doses of diphenylcyclopropenone on the scalp. Women made up most patients, who had alopecia areata, totalis or universalis.

This clonotype was picked up a small number of times. Time point of the sample: pre-sensitization, week 0. Indicated treatment: therapeutic diphenylcyclopropenone sensitization with weekly scalp DPC. Each patch-test visit's blood sample preceded patch application. One entry per CDR3 protein results from TCRdb running MiXCR on the RACE reads. The sample contains more than 70,000 distinct CDR3 sequences, 8.5% of which appear only once. This CDR3 has 15 amino acids. V was clipped by 4 bases and J by 8 bases; unmatched bases: 8. Germline V lookup: CDR1 SGHTA, CDR2 FQGNSA. The TCR sequence derives from a man aged 35 to 55 with alopecia areata. Some clones in this sample may be carry-over from other donors' samples. The sample in question was whole blood, obtained in connection with sensitization to the hapten diphenylcyclopropenone (DPC). The chain recombines TRBV7-2 with TRBJ1-4; 9 bases are shared with TRBD1. DNA for the CDR3: TGTGCCAGCAGCTACACGACAGGGGGGGGAGAAAAACTGTTTTTT. Protein product: CASSYTTGGGEKLFF.